The T cell receptor (beta chain) under discussion was sequenced for a study of spatial heterogeneity in lung cancer (dated by TCRdb to between 2018 and 2021). Turning to the overall study: Beta-chain transcripts were consistently detected in greater numbers than alpha-chain transcripts, which likely reflects a higher abundance of beta-chain transcripts. In the raw uncorrected reads, each unique combination of TCR and UMI appeared more than ten times on average. The study quantitatively compared TCR alpha and beta repertoires across multiple tumor regions, matched nontumor lung and blood in non-small cell lung cancer. Nonsynonymous mutation counts, determined by whole-exome sequencing of tumor tissue, were related to TCR repertoire features. Both alpha and beta chains were TCR-sequenced in 200 to 250 tumor regions, 64 matched nontumor lung samples and around 54 PBMC samples obtained at surgery.

The germline V end is reduced by 4 bases and the J end by 3 bases; junction bases left unmatched: 8. The germline V gene gives CDR1 as SGHRS and CDR2 as YFSETQ. The CDR3 goes from the cysteine to the phenylalanine over 15 residues. Just CDR3 DNA is preserved here, 45 bases in frame from base 1. What the study reported, not specific to this receptor: Confirming at a functional level the hypothesis that regional TCRs recognize regional mutations was considered to require additional single-cell paired TCR alpha and beta sequencing. Ubiquitous expanded tumor TCRs showed up in blood more often at tumor resection than at routine follow-up.

The time point label corresponds to: sample taken at primary tumor resection. Samples were obtained from 72 patients with early-stage, untreated non-small cell lung cancer from the lung TRACERx cohort. TCR sequencing used whole RNA extracted from tumor and nontumor lung tissue, or from cryopreserved PBMC samples, without cell sorting. A patient was chosen for TCR sequencing only when enough RNA was available from at least two tumor regions. The library relied on 5' RACE. This sample was sequenced with a NextSeq 500. To allow correction of PCR and sequencing errors, the TCR library protocol tagged every TCR cDNA molecule with a unique molecular identifier. Per the source publication's procedure: TCR identification, UMI-based error correction and CDR3 extraction were all carried out with Decombinator tools. Expanded TCRs were defined as those above a frequency of 2 per 1,000, corresponding to the top 1% of the tumor frequency distribution. Renyi diversity was computed with the R vegan package after each repertoire had been subsampled 100 times to 5,000 TCRs. CDR3 similarity networks were built from amino acid triplet string-kernel similarity, connecting CDR3s with pairwise similarity above 0.82. TCRdb trimmed the raw reads at Q25, called clones with MiXCR and kept productive beta chains. Identical CDR3 proteins give one entry, which carries the most common genes and DNA. TCRdb, not the original authors, processed these V and J calls. The sample contains 6,000 to 7,500 distinct CDR3 sequences, about 7% of them found a single time. Roughly 80% of the sample comes from the top ten.

This clonotype occurred once. No antigen is known for it. Base qualities were left out, and no much larger clone turns up one base away. A single read constitutes weak evidence. The sequence was obtained from a male donor with early-stage non-small cell lung cancer. The source was PBMCs, collected at surgery. The chain employs TRBV5-1 and TRBJ1-1, and 8 bases in between align with TRBD1. The nucleotides read TGCGCCAGCAGCACTCTACAGGGGGGGTACACTGAAGCTTTCTTT. This codes for CASSTLQGGYTEAFF.